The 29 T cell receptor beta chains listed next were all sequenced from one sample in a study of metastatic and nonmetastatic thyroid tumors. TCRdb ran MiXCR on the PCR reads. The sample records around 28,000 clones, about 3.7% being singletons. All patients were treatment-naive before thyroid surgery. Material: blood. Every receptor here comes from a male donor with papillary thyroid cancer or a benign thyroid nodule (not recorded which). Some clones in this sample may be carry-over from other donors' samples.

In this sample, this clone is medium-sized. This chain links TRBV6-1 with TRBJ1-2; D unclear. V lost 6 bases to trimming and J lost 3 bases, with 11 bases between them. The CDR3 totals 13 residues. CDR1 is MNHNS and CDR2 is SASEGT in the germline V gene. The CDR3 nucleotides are TGTGCCAGCAGCCATTCAACTTACTATGGCTACACCTTC. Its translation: CASSHSTYYGYTF.

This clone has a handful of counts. Here the CDR3 DNA reads TGTGCCAGTACCATAGCCGGGACATTCTCCTACAATGAGCAGTTCTTC. This sequence encodes CASTIAGTFSYNEQFF. This chain connects TRBV19 to TRBJ2-1; D might be TRBD1 (6 bases). CDR3 size: 16 residues. V lost 7 bases to trimming and J lost 0 bases, with 16 bases between them. Germline values: CDR1 LNHDA, CDR2 SQIVND (reference sequence). The full variable domain, with the rest looked up from reference TRBV19 and TRBJ2-1, is DGGITQSPKYLFRKEGQNVTLSCEQNLNHDAMYWYRQDPGQGLRLIYYSQIVNDFQKGDIAEGYSVSREKKESFPLTVTSAQKNPTAFYLCASTIAGTFSYNEQFFGPGTRLTVL.

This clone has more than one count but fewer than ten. The CDR3 DNA reads TGTGCCAGCAGTTGGCAGGCAACTAATGAAAAACTGTTTTTT. Translating it yields CASSWQATNEKLFF. The chain is built from TRBV28 and TRBJ1-4; no reliable D call. Germline V gives CDR1 MDHEN, CDR2 SYDVKM. Deletions cut 4 bases from V and 0 bases from J, with 6 bases between. The CDR3 has 14 amino acids.

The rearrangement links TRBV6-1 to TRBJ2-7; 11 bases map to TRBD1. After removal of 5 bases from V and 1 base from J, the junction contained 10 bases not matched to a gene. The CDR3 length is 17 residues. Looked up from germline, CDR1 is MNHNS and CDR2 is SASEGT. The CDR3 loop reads CASSPGQGAVVSYEQYF. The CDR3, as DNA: TGTGCCAGCAGTCCCGGACAGGGGGCGGTAGTTTCCTACGAGCAGTACTTC.

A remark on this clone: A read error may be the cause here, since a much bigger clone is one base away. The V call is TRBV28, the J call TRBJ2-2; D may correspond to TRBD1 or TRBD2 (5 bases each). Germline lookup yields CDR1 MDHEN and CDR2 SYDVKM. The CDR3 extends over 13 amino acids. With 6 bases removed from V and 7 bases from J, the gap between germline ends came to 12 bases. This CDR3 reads CASRGRRGGELFF. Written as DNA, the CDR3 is TGTGCCAGCAGGGGGAGAAGGGGCGGGGAGCTGTTTTTT.

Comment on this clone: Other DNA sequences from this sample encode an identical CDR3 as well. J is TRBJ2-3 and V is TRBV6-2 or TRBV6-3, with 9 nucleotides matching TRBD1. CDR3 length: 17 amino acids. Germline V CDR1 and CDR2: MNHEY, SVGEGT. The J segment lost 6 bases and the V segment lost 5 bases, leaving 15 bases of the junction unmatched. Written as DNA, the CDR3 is TGTGCCAGCAGTCGACCCGGCACAGGGGGCACTGTGGATACGCAGTATTTT. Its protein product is CASSRPGTGGTVDTQYF.

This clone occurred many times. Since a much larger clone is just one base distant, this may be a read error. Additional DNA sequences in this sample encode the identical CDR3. The CDR3 here is CASGLGTGGVHEQFF. The CDR3 region has the DNA TGTGCCAGCGGCCTCGGGACGGGGGGTGTCCATGAGCAGTTCTTC. This chain joins TRBV7-9 and TRBJ2-1; 7 bases are shared with TRBD2. The CDR3 is made up of 15 amino acids. Germline assignment: CDR1 SEHNR and CDR2 FQNEAQ (reference sequence). V was clipped by 8 bases and J by 8 bases; unmatched bases: 15.

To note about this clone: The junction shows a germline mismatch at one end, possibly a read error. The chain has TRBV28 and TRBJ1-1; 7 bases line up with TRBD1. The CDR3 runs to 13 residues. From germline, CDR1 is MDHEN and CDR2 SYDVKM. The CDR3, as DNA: TGTGCCAGCATTTTACGGGTACGACAGGGCTCTTTCTTT. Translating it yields CASILRVRQGSFF.

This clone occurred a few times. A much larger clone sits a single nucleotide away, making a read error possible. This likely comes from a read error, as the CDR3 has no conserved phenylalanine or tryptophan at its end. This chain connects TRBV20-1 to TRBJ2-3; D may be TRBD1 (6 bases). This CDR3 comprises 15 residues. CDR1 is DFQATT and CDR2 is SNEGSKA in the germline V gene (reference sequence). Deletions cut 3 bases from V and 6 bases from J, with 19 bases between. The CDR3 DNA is TGCAGTGCTAGTTTTCAGGCAGGGGAAGGGGATACGCAGTATTCT. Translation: CSASFQAGEGDTQYS.

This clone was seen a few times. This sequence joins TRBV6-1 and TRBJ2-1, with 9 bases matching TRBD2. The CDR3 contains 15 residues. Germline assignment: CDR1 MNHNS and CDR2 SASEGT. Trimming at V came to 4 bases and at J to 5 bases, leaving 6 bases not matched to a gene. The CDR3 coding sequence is TGTGCCAGCAGTGCGTTAGCGGGAGAAAACAATGAGCAGTTCTTC. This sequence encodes CASSALAGENNEQFF.

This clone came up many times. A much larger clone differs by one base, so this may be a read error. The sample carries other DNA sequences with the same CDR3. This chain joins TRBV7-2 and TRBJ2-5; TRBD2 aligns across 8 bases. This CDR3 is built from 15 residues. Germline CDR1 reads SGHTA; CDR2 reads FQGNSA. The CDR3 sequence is CASSLVREGGKTQYF. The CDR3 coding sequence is TGCGCCAGCAGCTTAGTTCGGGAGGGGGGGAAGACCCAGTACTTC.

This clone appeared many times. CDR3: CSAKPARATGEQYF. The CDR3 DNA is TGCAGTGCTAAGCCCGCCAGGGCCACGGGAGAGCAGTACTTC. This sequence joins TRBV20-1 and TRBJ2-7; the D call may be TRBD1 or TRBD2 (5 bases each). V lost 4 bases and J 7 bases, leaving 20 bases between the germline ends. The CDR3 spans 14 residues. Germline values: CDR1 DFQATT, CDR2 SNEGSKA (reference sequence).

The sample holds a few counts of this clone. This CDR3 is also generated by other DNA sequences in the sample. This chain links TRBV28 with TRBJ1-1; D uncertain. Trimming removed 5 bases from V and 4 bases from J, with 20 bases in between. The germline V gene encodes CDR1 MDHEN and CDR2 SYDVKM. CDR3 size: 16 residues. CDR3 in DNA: TGTGCCAGCAGTGAACTCCCCGGAGGGTTTAGCACTGAAGCTTTCTTT. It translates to CASSELPGGFSTEAFF. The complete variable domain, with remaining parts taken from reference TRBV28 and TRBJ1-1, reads DVKVTQSSRYLVKRTGEKVFLECVQDMDHENMFWYRQDPGLGLRLIYFSYDVKMKEKGDIPEGYSVSREKKERFSLILESASTNQTSMYLCASSELPGGFSTEAFFGQGTRLTVV.

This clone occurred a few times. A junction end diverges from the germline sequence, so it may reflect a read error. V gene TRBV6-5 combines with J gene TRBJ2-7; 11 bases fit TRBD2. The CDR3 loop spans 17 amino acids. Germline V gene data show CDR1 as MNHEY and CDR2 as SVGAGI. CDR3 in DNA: TGTGCCAGCATTTACTCGGGACTAGCGGAATCGTCGCGGGAGCAGTACTTC. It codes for CASIYSGLAESSREQYF.

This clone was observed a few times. The CDR3 region has the DNA TGTGCCAGCAGGTTGGTACAGGGTCGCTCCAACGATGGCTACACCTTC. It is translated as CASRLVQGRSNDGYTF. J is TRBJ1-2 and V is TRBV28, with D possibly matching TRBD1 (6 bases). CDR3 length: 16 amino acids. CDR1 and CDR2 from the germline V gene are MDHEN and SYDVKM. V was trimmed by 6 bases and J by 6 bases, leaving 23 bases between them.

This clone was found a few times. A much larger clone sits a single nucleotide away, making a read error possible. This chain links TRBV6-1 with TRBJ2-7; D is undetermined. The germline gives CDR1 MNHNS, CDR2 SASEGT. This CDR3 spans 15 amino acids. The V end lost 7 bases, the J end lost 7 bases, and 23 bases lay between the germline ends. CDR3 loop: CASTLRGSTPAEQYF. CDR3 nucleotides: TGTGCCAGCACCCTACGCGGTAGCACTCCGGCGGAGCAGTACTTC.

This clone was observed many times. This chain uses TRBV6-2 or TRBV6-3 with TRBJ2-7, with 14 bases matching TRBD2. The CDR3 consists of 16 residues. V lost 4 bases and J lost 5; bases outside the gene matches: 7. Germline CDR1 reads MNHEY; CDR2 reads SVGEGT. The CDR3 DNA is TGTGCCAGCAGTTTCGTTCCGGGACTAGCGGGAGACGAGCAGTACTTC. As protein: CASSFVPGLAGDEQYF.

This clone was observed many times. CDR3 bases: TGTGCCAGCAGGCATACTAGCGGATACACAGATACGCAGTATTTT. Its translation is CASRHTSGYTDTQYF. The chain carries TRBV7-2 and TRBJ2-3; TRBD2 matches 8 bases. Germline V lookup: CDR1 SGHTA, CDR2 FQGNSA. This CDR3 comprises 15 residues. V gave up 6 bases and J gave up 2 bases; unmatched junction bases: 7.

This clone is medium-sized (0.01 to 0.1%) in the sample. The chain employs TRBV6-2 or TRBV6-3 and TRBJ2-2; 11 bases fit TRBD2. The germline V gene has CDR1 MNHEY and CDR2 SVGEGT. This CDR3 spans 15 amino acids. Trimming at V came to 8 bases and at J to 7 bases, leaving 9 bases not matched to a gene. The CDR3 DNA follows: TGTGCCAGCGGCCAGGGACTAGCGGAGAACGGGGAGCTGTTTTTT. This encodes CASGQGLAENGELFF.

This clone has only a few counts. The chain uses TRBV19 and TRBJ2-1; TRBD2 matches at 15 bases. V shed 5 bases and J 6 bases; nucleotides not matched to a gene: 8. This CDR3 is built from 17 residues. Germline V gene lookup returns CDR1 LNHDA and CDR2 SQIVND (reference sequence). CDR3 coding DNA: TGTGCCAGTAGTCTCCCGGGACTAGCGGGAGGCTTCAATGAGCAGTTCTTC. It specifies CASSLPGLAGGFNEQFF.

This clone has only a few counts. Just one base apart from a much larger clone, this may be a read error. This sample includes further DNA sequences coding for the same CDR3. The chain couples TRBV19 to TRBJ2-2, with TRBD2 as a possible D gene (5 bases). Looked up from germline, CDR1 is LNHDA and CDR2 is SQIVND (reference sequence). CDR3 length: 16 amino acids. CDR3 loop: CATRRGGGVNTGELLF. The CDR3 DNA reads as TGTGCCACCCGCCGCGGAGGTGGCGTGAACACCGGGGAGCTGCTTTTT.

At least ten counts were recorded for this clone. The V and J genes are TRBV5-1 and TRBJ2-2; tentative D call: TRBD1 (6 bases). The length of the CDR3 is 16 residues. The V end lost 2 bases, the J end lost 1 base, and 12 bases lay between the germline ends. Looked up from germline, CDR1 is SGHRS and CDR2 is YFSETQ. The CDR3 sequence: CASSFGGQGNTGELFF. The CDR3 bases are TGCGCCAGCAGCTTTGGGGGCCAGGGGAACACCGGGGAGCTGTTTTTT.

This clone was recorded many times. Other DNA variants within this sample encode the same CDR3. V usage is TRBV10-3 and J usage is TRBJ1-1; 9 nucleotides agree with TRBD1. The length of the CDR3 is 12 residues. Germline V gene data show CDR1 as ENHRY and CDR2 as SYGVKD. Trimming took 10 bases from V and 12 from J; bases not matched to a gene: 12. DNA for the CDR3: TGTGCCACGAAACCGGGACAGGGAATACCTTTCTTT. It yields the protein CATKPGQGIPFF.

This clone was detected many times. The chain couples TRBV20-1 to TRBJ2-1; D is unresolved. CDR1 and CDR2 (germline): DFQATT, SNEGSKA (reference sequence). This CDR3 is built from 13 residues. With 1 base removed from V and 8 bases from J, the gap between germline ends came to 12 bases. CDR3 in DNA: TGCAGTGCTAGAGCGTTTTATGTGGATGAGCAGTTCTTC. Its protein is CSARAFYVDEQFF.

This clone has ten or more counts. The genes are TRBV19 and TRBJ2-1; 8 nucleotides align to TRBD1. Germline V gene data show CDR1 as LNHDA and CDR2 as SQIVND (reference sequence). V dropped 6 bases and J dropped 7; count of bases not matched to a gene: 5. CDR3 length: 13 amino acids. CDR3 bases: TGTGCCAGTAGCCCACAGGGGGTGAATGAGCAGTTCTTC. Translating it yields CASSPQGVNEQFF.

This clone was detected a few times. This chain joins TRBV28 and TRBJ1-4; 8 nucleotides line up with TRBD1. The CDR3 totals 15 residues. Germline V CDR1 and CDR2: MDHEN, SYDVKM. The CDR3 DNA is TGTGAAGGCAGTTTACAGACAGGGGAGGTGGAAAAACTGTTTTTT. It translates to CEGSLQTGEVEKLFF.

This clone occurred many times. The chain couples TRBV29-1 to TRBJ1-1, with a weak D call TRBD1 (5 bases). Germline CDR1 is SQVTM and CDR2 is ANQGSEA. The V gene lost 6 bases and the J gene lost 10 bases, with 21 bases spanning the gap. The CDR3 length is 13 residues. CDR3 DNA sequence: TGCAGCGTAATGACCACAGGAGCTGGCAGAGCTTTCTTT. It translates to CSVMTTGAGRAFF.

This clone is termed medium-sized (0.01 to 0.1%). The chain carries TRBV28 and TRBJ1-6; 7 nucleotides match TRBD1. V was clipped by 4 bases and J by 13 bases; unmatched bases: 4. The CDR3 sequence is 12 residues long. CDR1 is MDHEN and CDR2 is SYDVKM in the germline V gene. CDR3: CASSSGGIPLHF. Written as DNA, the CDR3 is TGTGCCAGCAGTTCAGGGGGAATCCCCCTCCACTTT.

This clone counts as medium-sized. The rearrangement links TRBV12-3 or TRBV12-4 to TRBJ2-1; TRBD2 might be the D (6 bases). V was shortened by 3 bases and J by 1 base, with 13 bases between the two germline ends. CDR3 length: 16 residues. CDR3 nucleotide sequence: TGTGCCAGCAGTTTCCCCAGCGGGTGGTCCTACAATGAGCAGTTCTTC. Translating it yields CASSFPSGWSYNEQFF.